The present TCR beta chain was sequenced within a study of T cells in narcolepsy. Across the whole study: Healthy controls were enrolled alongside patients with narcolepsy type 1 or type 2.

Findings and limits, study-wide: Some memory CD4+ repertoires had no autoreactive clone sequences.

A remark on this clone: Its matching antigen is unknown.

Generated by immunoSEQ multiplex PCR, the TCRdb table keeps only in-frame clones and is missing some. In the table there are under 25,000 clones, approximately 84% of which are singletons. Germline CDR1 is LGHNA and CDR2 is YSLEER. This CDR3 contains 14 residues. Between the trimmed V and J ends, which lost 1 base and 5 bases, there was a span of 9 bases. The chain links TRBV4-3 to TRBJ1-5, with D possibly matching TRBD1 (6 bases). This TCR came from a human donor with narcolepsy. The sequencing sample was made of CD45RA- memory CD4+ T cells from PBMCs. The CDR3 here is CASSQGTADQPQHF. The CDR3, as DNA: TGCGCCAGCAGCCAAGGGACAGCGGATCAGCCCCAGCATTTT.